This T cell receptor beta chain was profiled in a study of PD-L1 blockade in urothelial cancer. Time point given: pretreatment peripheral blood. Patients' cancers were locally advanced or metastatic urothelial carcinomas. Data came from immunoSEQ multiplex PCR; TCRdb stores just in-frame clones and leaves some out. The data show 98,000 or so clones, around 91% seen once. The CDR3 length is 19 residues. Germline loops: CDR1 SQVTM, CDR2 ANQGSEA. Trimming took off 3 bases at V and 0 bases at J, with 27 bases between the two ends. The material sequenced was PBMCs, taken around atezolizumab (anti-PD-L1) treatment. This chain uses TRBV29-1 with TRBJ2-7, with D possibly being TRBD1 (5 bases). The sequence was collected from a man in his 60s with urothelial cancer. The CDR3 sequence is CSVDKPGETWTHASYEQYF. CDR3 bases: TGCAGCGTTGATAAGCCTGGCGAAACTTGGACACACGCCTCCTACGAGCAGTACTTC.